Shown below are 14 T cell receptor beta chains from a single sample sequenced in a study of technical replicates of blood from a handful of donors. Data came from immunoSEQ multiplex PCR; TCRdb stores just in-frame clones and leaves some out. Of 60,000 or so clones in the sample, around 97% were seen once. Sequencing was done on a sample of T cells isolated from PBMCs. The receptors come from a human donor in good health.

V usage is TRBV7-3 and J usage is TRBJ2-3, with 15 nucleotides matching TRBD2. Germline V gene data show CDR1 as SGHTA and CDR2 as FQGTGA. V shed 5 bases, J shed 2 bases, and the junction held 2 bases outside the gene matches. CDR3 size: 16 residues. CDR3 DNA: TGTGCCAGCAGCAGGACTAGCGGGGGGGCCACAGATACGCAGTATTTT. Its protein is CASSRTSGGATDTQYF.

This chain uses TRBV28 with TRBJ1-4; 10 nucleotides agree with TRBD1. Germline CDR1 MDHEN, CDR2 SYDVKM. V lost 5 bases and J lost 10; bases outside the gene matches: 4. The CDR3 consists of 13 residues. The CDR3 loop reads CASSPGQGLKLFF. CDR3 bases: TGTGCCAGCAGTCCGGGACAGGGGCTAAAACTGTTTTTT.

This rearrangement joins TRBV11-3 to TRBJ2-7, with a possible D match to TRBD1 (6 bases). Germline loops: CDR1 SGHNT, CDR2 YENEEA. V gave up 3 bases and J gave up 1 base, with 19 bases separating them. CDR3 length: 17 residues. CDR3 DNA: TGTGCCAGCAGCTTCCCCCTTCAGGCAGGGGATTCCTACGAGCAGTACTTC. Amino acids: CASSFPLQAGDSYEQYF.

In the case of this clone: A junction boundary mismatches the germline segment, possibly from a read error. The J gene is TRBJ1-5, the V gene TRBV7-7; no firm D call. The CDR3 sequence is 13 residues long. Germline V gene data show CDR1 as SSHAT and CDR2 as FNYEAQ (reference sequence). CDR3 in amino acids: CASSLGPDQPQHF. The CDR3 DNA reads TGTGCTAGCAGCTTAGGCCCGGATCAGCCCCAGCATTTT.

V and J are TRBV6-5 and TRBJ2-2, with 10 positions matching TRBD2. The CDR3 is 15 residues long. The V gene end was trimmed by 7 bases and the J gene end by 6 bases; junction bases not matched to a gene: 8. Per germline, CDR1 MNHEY and CDR2 SVGAGI. As DNA, the CDR3 is TGTGCCAGCACCCAAGCGGGGGGGCCTTCCGGGGAGCTGTTTTTT. It translates to CASTQAGGPSGELFF.

The V and J genes are TRBV5-1 and TRBJ2-1; TRBD2 agrees at 11 bases. The germline V gene has CDR1 SGHRS and CDR2 YFSETQ. The CDR3 is made up of 15 amino acids. V trimming: 4 bases; J trimming: 6 bases; junction bases outside the gene matches: 6. CDR3 sequence (DNA): TGCGCCAGCAGCGTAACTAGCGGGGGCCGCAATGAGCAGTTCTTC. It is translated as CASSVTSGGRNEQFF. The variable domain in full, completed from reference TRBV5-1 and TRBJ2-1, reads KAGVTQTPRYLIKTRGQQVTLSCSPISGHRSVSWYQQTPGQGLQFLFEYFSETQRNKGNFPGRFSGRQFSNSRSEMNVSTLELGDSALYLCASSVTSGGRNEQFFGPGTRLTVL.

This chain links TRBV27 with TRBJ1-5, with 12 bases identical to TRBD1. The CDR3 has 14 amino acids. Losses at the gene ends were 8 bases for V and 5 bases for J; bases not matched to a gene: 4. The germline V gene has CDR1 MNHEY and CDR2 SMNVEV (reference sequence). The CDR3 reads CASWGTGGYQPQHF. The CDR3 DNA is TGTGCCAGCTGGGGGACAGGGGGCTATCAGCCCCAGCATTTT.

J is TRBJ2-1 and V is TRBV7-9, with TRBD2 matching 11 bases. Germline CDR1 reads SEHNR; CDR2 reads FQNEAQ (reference sequence). The CDR3 is made up of 14 amino acids. The V and J ends lost 5 bases and 7 bases, in that order; junction bases with no gene match: 4. In DNA form, the CDR3 reads TGTGCCAGCAGCCCTAGCGGGAGGCGGAATGAGCAGTTCTTC. It codes for CASSPSGRRNEQFF.

The gene calls are TRBV19 and TRBJ1-5; 7 positions agree with TRBD1. The CDR3 sequence is 15 residues long. Trimming cost V 5 bases and J 2 bases; bases outside gene matches: 6. Germline assignment: CDR1 LNHDA and CDR2 SQIVND (reference sequence). CDR3 loop: CASSLVTGGNQPQHF. CDR3 sequence (DNA): TGTGCCAGTAGTCTCGTTACAGGGGGCAATCAGCCCCAGCATTTT.

V gene TRBV20-1 combines with J gene TRBJ2-7, with 9 bases matching TRBD1. The CDR3 has 11 residues. Germline CDR1 reads DFQATT; CDR2 reads SNEGSKA (reference sequence). The V gene end was trimmed by 4 bases and the J gene end by 6 bases; junction bases not matched to a gene: 1. In DNA form, the CDR3 reads TGCAGTGCTAAGACAGGGGGCGAGCAGTACTTC. Translation gives CSAKTGGEQYF.

The chain joins TRBV23-1 to TRBJ1-5; D not certain. TRBV23-1 is known as an ORF, though its function is uncertain. This CDR3 is built from 15 residues. Trimming pared 5 bases from V and 2 bases from J, leaving 13 bases between. The CDR3 nucleotides are TGCGCCAGCAGTGACGGGTCTTGGGGCAATCAGCCCCAGCATTTT. Protein product: CASSDGSWGNQPQHF.

Concerning this clone: This sample includes further DNA sequences coding for the same CDR3. This chain connects TRBV18 to TRBJ1-1; 7 nucleotides line up with TRBD1. Germline loops: CDR1 KGHSH, CDR2 LQKENI. Trimming took 3 bases from V and 1 from J; bases not matched to a gene: 5. CDR3 length: 15 residues. CDR3 protein: CASSPQGVGNTEAFF. As DNA, the CDR3 is TGTGCCAGCTCACCTCAGGGGGTGGGGAACACTGAAGCTTTCTTT.

This chain connects TRBV5-4 to TRBJ2-3, with D maybe TRBD1 (6 bases). Germline V gene data show CDR1 as SGHNT and CDR2 as YYREEE (reference sequence). The CDR3 is 17 residues long. V lost 3 bases and J lost 0, with 17 bases in between. The DNA of the CDR3 is TGTGCCAGCAGCTCCCTACCGACAGGTTCCAGCACAGATACGCAGTATTTT. As protein: CASSSLPTGSSTDTQYF.

The J gene is TRBJ2-1, the V gene TRBV5-1; D is uncertain. V was cut by 4 bases and J by 5 bases, with 16 bases left in between. This CDR3 has 15 residues. Germline CDR1 and CDR2: SGHRS and YFSETQ. Here the CDR3 DNA reads TGCGCCAGCAGCGAGTTTCGAAGTACCCACAATGAGCAGTTCTTC. It codes for CASSEFRSTHNEQFF.